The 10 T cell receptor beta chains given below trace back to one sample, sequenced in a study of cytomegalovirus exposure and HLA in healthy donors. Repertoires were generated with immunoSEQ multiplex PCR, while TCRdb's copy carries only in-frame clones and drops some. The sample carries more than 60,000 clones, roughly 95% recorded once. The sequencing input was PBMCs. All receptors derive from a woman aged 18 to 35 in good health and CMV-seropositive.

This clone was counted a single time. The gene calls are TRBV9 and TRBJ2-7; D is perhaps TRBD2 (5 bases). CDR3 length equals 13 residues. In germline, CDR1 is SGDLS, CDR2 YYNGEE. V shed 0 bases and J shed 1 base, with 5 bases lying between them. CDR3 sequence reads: CASSVAGSYEQYF. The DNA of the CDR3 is TGTGCCAGCAGCGTAGCGGGGTCCTACGAGCAGTACTTC.

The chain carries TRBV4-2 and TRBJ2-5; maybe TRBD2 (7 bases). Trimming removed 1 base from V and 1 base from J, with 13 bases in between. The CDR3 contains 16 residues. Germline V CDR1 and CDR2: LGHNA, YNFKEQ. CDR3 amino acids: CASSQGRGAGQETQYF. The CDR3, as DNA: TGTGCCAGCAGCCAAGGACGGGGGGCTGGCCAAGAGACCCAGTACTTC.

The CDR3, as DNA: TGTGCCAGCAGTGAGGTGTCAGATGGCTCAGATACGCAGTATTTT. It codes for CASSEVSDGSDTQYF. V gene TRBV2 combines with J gene TRBJ2-3; D gene uncertain. Trimming removed 3 bases from V and 4 bases from J, with 14 bases in between. Germline values: CDR1 SNHLY, CDR2 FYNNEI. The CDR3 runs to 15 residues. The variable domain in full, completed from reference TRBV2 and TRBJ2-3, reads EPEVTQTPSHQVTQMGQEVILRCVPISNHLYFYWYRQILGQKVEFLVSFYNNEISEKSEIFDDQFSVERPDGSNFTLKIRSTKLEDSAMYFCASSEVSDGSDTQYFGPGTRLTVL.

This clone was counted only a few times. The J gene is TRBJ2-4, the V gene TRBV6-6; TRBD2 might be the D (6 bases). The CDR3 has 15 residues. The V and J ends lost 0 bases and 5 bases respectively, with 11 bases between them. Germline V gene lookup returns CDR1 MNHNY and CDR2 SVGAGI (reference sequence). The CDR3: CASSYSEGGQNIQYF. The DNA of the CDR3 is TGTGCCAGCAGTTACTCTGAGGGAGGTCAAAACATTCAGTACTTC.

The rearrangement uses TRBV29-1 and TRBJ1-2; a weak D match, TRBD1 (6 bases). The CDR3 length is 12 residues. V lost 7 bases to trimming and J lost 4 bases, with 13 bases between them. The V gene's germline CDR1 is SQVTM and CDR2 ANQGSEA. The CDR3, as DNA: TGCAGCGGGACAGCCTTAGGCTATGGCTACACCTTC. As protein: CSGTALGYGYTF.

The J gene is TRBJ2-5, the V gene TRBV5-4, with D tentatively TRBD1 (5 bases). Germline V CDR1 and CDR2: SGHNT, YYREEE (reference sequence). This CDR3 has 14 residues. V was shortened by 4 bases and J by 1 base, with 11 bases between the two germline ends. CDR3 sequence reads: CASSMWTTQETQYF. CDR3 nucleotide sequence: TGTGCCAGCAGCATGTGGACAACCCAAGAGACCCAGTACTTC.

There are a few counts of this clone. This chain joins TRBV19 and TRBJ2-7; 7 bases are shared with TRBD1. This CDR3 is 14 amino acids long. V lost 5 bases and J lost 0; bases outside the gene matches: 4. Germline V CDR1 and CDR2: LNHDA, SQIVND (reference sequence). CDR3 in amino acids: CASSGGQVSYEQYF. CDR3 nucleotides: TGTGCCAGTAGTGGCGGACAGGTCTCCTACGAGCAGTACTTC. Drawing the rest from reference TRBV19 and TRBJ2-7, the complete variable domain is DGGITQSPKYLFRKEGQNVTLSCEQNLNHDAMYWYRQDPGQGLRLIYYSQIVNDFQKGDIAEGYSVSREKKESFPLTVTSAQKNPTAFYLCASSGGQVSYEQYFGPGTRLTVT.

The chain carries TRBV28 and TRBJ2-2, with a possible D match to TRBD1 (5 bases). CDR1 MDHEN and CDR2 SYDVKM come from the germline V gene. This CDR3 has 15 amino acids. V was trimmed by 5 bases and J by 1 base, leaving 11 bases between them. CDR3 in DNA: TGTGCCAGCAGTCCAGGGTGGGGGAACACCGGGGAGCTGTTTTTT. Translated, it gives CASSPGWGNTGELFF.

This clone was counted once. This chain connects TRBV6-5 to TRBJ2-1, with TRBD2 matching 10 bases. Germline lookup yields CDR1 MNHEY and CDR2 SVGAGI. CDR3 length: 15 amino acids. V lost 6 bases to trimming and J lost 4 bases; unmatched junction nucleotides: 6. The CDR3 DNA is TGTGCCAGCAGCTACGGACTAGCGGATTACAATGAGCAGTTCTTC. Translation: CASSYGLADYNEQFF.

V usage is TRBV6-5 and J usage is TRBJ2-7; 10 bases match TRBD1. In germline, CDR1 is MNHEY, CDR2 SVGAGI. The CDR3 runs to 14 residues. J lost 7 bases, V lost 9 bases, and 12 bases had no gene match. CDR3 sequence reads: CARKVRQGAGEQYF. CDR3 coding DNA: TGTGCCAGAAAGGTGAGACAGGGGGCTGGTGAGCAGTACTTC.